This T cell receptor (beta chain) was retrieved from a study of Ad26.COV2.S vaccination and SARS-CoV-2 variants. About the study: Intramuscularly, Ad26.COV2.S was given either once or twice, 56 days apart.

Study-wide results and limits: Spike-specific TCR breadth ran higher among vaccine recipients than placebo recipients. Non-spike TCR breadth was similar in vaccine and placebo recipients.

With respect to this clone: Antigen unknown.

Sequencing used immunoSEQ multiplex PCR; TCRdb keeps in-frame clones, though not all of them. The sample lists approximately 350,000 clones; roughly 84% were seen once. Treatment meaning: around 19 received Ad26.COV2.S at low or high dose, single or two shots; about 5 received placebo; per-sample allocation not given. Repertoires come from day 63 after the first vaccine or placebo injection. The administered vaccine (an Ad26 vector) expressed Wuhan-strain SARS-CoV-2 spike. This CDR3 spans 15 amino acids. This rearrangement joins TRBV1 to TRBJ1-3. TRBV1 is recorded as a pseudogene. The source was peripheral blood, collected in a trial of Ad26.COV2.S vaccine versus placebo. The TCR was taken from a person between 18 and 65 years old who received the Ad26.COV2.S COVID-19 vaccine or a placebo. The CDR3 here is CTSSQDTRSGNTIYF. For the CDR3, the DNA is TGCACCAGCAGCCAAGATACGAGGTCTGGAAACACCATATATTTT.